The clone carrying this T cell receptor (beta chain) was seen repeatedly, ten times or more. The data were taken from a study of Graves' ophthalmopathy and Graves' hyperthyroidism. Aged 18 to 65, hyperthyroidism patients had new diagnoses of under 2 months' duration. The CDR3 has 16 residues. Trimming left V 1 base short and J 4 bases short, with 16 bases between. Per the germline V gene, CDR1 is SEHNR and CDR2 is FQNEAQ (reference sequence). The authors amplified TCR beta CDR3 regions, and they did so from RNA transcripts for repertoire sequencing. The first round was an RT-PCR with HTBI primers, and the second round was a multiplex PCR. In TCRdb, the multiplex PCR reads were re-called with MiXCR into one record per CDR3 protein. The data hold roughly 1.1 million distinct CDR3 sequences, with less than 45% observed a single time.

Sample: peripheral blood or thyroid tissue (not recorded which). The TCR sequence derives from an adult man with Graves' hyperthyroidism. The chain recombines TRBV7-9 with TRBJ2-5; no definite D call. As DNA, the CDR3 is TGTGCCAGCAGCTTAGGAAGGACCCTCCCAGGAGAGACCCAGTACTTC. This gives the protein CASSLGRTLPGETQYF.